The 8 T cell receptor beta chains below all came from one sample that was sequenced in a study of human T cells and chemical hapten exposure. TCRdb ran MiXCR on the RACE reads and lists one entry per CDR3 protein. The data show about 80,000 distinct CDR3 sequences, approximately 10% seen once. Time point in this sample: patch test 1, 2 weeks after DPC sensitization. As to treatment: therapeutic diphenylcyclopropenone sensitization with weekly scalp DPC. Sample: whole blood, taken in connection with sensitization to the hapten diphenylcyclopropenone (DPC). These receptors originate from a woman between 50 and 59 years old with alopecia areata. Some clones in this sample may be carry-over from other donors' samples.

This clonotype has more than one count but fewer than ten. This sequence joins TRBV18 and TRBJ2-5; TRBD2 aligns across 12 bases. The CDR3 contains 16 residues. The germline CDR1 and CDR2 sequences are KGHSH and LQKENI. Unmatched junction bases numbered 3, after V lost 0 bases and J lost 4 bases. The CDR3 here is CASSPPETSGRETQYF. CDR3 bases: TGTGCCAGCTCACCACCCGAGACTAGCGGGAGAGAGACCCAGTACTTC.

The sample holds many counts of this clonotype. V is TRBV5-5 and J is TRBJ2-1; D possibly corresponds to TRBD2 (6 bases). This CDR3 is built from 15 residues. Per germline, CDR1 SGHKS and CDR2 YYEKEE (reference sequence). V lost 5 bases to trimming and J lost 0 bases, with 12 bases between them. CDR3 protein: CASSSTGVSYNEQFF. Here the CDR3 DNA reads TGTGCCAGCAGTTCGACGGGAGTCTCCTACAATGAGCAGTTCTTC. Supplemented by reference TRBV5-5 and TRBJ2-1, the full variable domain reads DAGVTQSPTHLIKTRGQQVTLRCSPISGHKSVSWYQQVLGQGPQFIFQYYEKEERGRGNFPDRFSARQFPNYSSELNVNALLLGDSALYLCASSSTGVSYNEQFFGPGTRLTVL.

This clonotype was seen only a few times. The chain has TRBV29-1 and TRBJ2-4; weak D call: TRBD2 (5 bases). CDR1 is SQVTM and CDR2 is ANQGSEA in the germline V gene. V lost 4 bases, J lost 7 bases, and 8 bases lay in between. The CDR3 has 11 residues. The CDR3 nucleotides read TGCAGCGTTGCCCCGGGGAACATTCAGTACTTC. Its protein is CSVAPGNIQYF.

This clonotype was picked up a small number of times. V is TRBV11-2 and J is TRBJ2-5; D unclear. In germline, CDR1 is SGHAT, CDR2 FQNNGV. Trimming removed 0 bases from V and 5 bases from J, with 10 bases in between. This CDR3 has 14 residues. CDR3 protein: CASSLEPHSETQYF. DNA for the CDR3: TGTGCCAGCAGCTTAGAGCCCCACTCGGAGACCCAGTACTTC.

This clonotype was counted between two and nine times. J is TRBJ2-1 and V is TRBV29-1; 8 nucleotides align to TRBD1. The CDR3 covers 9 residues. Germline CDR1 SQVTM, CDR2 ANQGSEA. V dropped 7 bases and J dropped 12; count of bases not matched to a gene: 2. The DNA of the CDR3 is TGCAGCGCCGGACAGGGGCAGTTCTTC. Translated, it gives CSAGQGQFF.

As regards this clonotype: At one end the junction does not follow the germline gene, possibly because of a read error. The genes are TRBV6-1 and TRBJ2-3, with 8 bases aligning to TRBD1. CDR3 size: 17 residues. Germline V gives CDR1 MNHNS, CDR2 SASEGT. DNA for the CDR3: TGTGTCAGCAGGTCCCAGGGGGCGTTATCTAGCACAGATACGCAGTATTTT. This encodes CVSRSQGALSSTDTQYF.

The chain recombines TRBV4-3 with TRBJ1-6, with D possibly TRBD1 on 6 matching bases. V lost 0 bases, J lost 9 bases, and 15 bases lay in between. Germline V CDR1 and CDR2: LGHNA, YSLEER. The CDR3 has 16 residues. CDR3 bases: TGCGCCAGCAGCCAAGATGGTAGGACAGACGGTTCACCCCTCCACTTT. Translation: CASSQDGRTDGSPLHF.

J is TRBJ2-7 and V is TRBV7-2; weak D call: TRBD1 (5 bases). The CDR3 contains 14 residues. Trimming removed 2 bases from V and 2 bases from J, with 10 bases in between. Germline loops: CDR1 SGHTA, CDR2 FQGNSA. The CDR3, as DNA: TGTGCCAGCAGCTTATTTAGGGGTGCCTACGAGCAGTACTTC. It is translated as CASSLFRGAYEQYF. Full variable domain (rest looked up from reference TRBV7-2 and TRBJ2-7): GAGVSQSPSNKVTEKGKDVELRCDPISGHTALYWYRQSLGQGLEFLIYFQGNSAPDKSGLPSDRFSAERTGGSVSTLTIQRTQQEDSAVYLCASSLFRGAYEQYFGPGTRLTVT.